The next 25 T cell receptor beta chains were all read from a single sample in a study of cytomegalovirus exposure and HLA in healthy donors. PCR amplification relied on 60 Vbeta primers (plus 13 Jbeta primers). TCRdb's copy holds only in-frame clones and misses some; the assay was immunoSEQ multiplex PCR. This listing includes 100,000 to 150,000 clones. The sample comprised PBMCs. The receptor source for this set is a young man in good health and CMV-seronegative.

The chain couples TRBV29-1 to TRBJ2-7; weak D call: TRBD2 (7 bases). Trimming pared 4 bases from V and 5 bases from J, leaving 18 bases between. Germline CDR1 SQVTM, CDR2 ANQGSEA. This CDR3 spans 14 amino acids. CDR3 DNA sequence: TGCAGCGTTGCGGGGGGCCCCTATCGGGACGAGCAGTACTTC. It encodes CSVAGGPYRDEQYF.

This chain joins TRBV5-1 and TRBJ1-2, with D perhaps TRBD1 (5 bases). V was shortened by 5 bases and J by 2 bases, with 10 bases between the two germline ends. The germline V gene has CDR1 SGHRS and CDR2 YFSETQ. The CDR3 sequence is 13 residues long. CDR3 coding DNA: TGCGCCAGCAGGCTACAGGTGAACTATGGCTACACCTTC. Protein product: CASRLQVNYGYTF.

This chain joins TRBV5-5 and TRBJ2-7, with 7 bases matching TRBD2. CDR1 and CDR2 from the germline V gene are SGHKS and YYEKEE (reference sequence). The CDR3 covers 17 residues. The V gene end was trimmed by 0 bases and the J gene end by 3 bases; junction bases not matched to a gene: 12. CDR3 sequence reads: CASSLAASGAEGYEQYF. In DNA form, the CDR3 reads TGTGCCAGCAGCTTGGCTGCTAGCGGAGCCGAAGGCTACGAGCAGTACTTC.

The chain has TRBV9 and TRBJ2-7, with D tentatively TRBD2 (5 bases). This CDR3 is built from 16 residues. CDR1 SGDLS and CDR2 YYNGEE come from the germline V gene. The V end was cut by 0 bases, the J end by 3 bases, with 16 bases between. The CDR3 protein is CASSVGGLSNGYEQYF. CDR3 DNA: TGTGCCAGCAGCGTAGGAGGGCTATCAAACGGCTACGAGCAGTACTTC.

The rearrangement joins TRBV18 to TRBJ2-5; the D gene is possibly TRBD1 (5 bases). The DNA end lines up better with TRBJ2-7; the J call may be wrong. Germline-derived CDR1 and CDR2 are KGHSH and LQKENI. This CDR3 region has 15 residues. The CDR3 nucleotides are TGTGCCAGCTCACCAAGTCAGGACCAGGGCTACGAGCAGTACTTC. This translates into CASSPSQDQGYEQYF.

The V gene is TRBV10-1, the J gene TRBJ2-3; D is possibly TRBD2 (6 bases). Germline V lookup: CDR1 WNHNN, CDR2 SYGVQD (reference sequence). There are 12 residues in the CDR3. The V end lost 3 bases, the J end lost 6 bases, and 7 bases lay between the germline ends. CDR3: CASSDSGDTQYF. In nucleotides, the CDR3 is TGCGCCAGCAGTGATAGCGGTGATACGCAGTATTTT.

This chain joins TRBV5-1 and TRBJ1-1, with 8 bases lining up with TRBD1. This CDR3 has 18 residues. V shed 0 bases and J 0 bases; nucleotides not matched to a gene: 10. The germline V gene encodes CDR1 SGHRS and CDR2 YFSETQ. The CDR3: CASSLAILGQVMNTEAFF. CDR3 nucleotide sequence: TGCGCCAGCAGCTTGGCCATATTGGGACAGGTCATGAACACTGAAGCTTTCTTT.

This chain uses TRBV6-1 with TRBJ2-7; D not certain. The CDR3 has 11 residues. Deletions cut 8 bases from V and 4 bases from J, with 9 bases between. The germline V gene encodes CDR1 MNHNS and CDR2 SASEGT. Here the CDR3 reads CASGGVYEQYF. The CDR3 DNA follows: TGTGCCAGCGGTGGAGTGTACGAGCAGTACTTC.

The DNA of the CDR3 is TGTGCCTGCTTTAGCGACGAGCAGTACTTC. Its translation is CACFSDEQYF. The chain links TRBV30 to TRBJ2-7; D is perhaps TRBD2 (5 bases). V dropped 6 bases and J dropped 5 bases, with 8 bases sitting between them. The germline V gene encodes CDR1 GTSNPN and CDR2 SVGIG (reference sequence). This CDR3 contains 10 residues.

The gene calls are TRBV10-3 and TRBJ1-2; D is unresolved. The CDR3 sequence is 15 residues long. Trimming cost V 0 bases and J 7 bases, with 15 bases left between them. Per the germline V gene, CDR1 is ENHRY and CDR2 is SYGVKD. The CDR3 DNA is TGTGCCATCAGTGAGTCGAGCGGTGGCCGGAGTGGCTACACCTTC. It encodes CAISESSGGRSGYTF.

The chain carries TRBV7-9 and TRBJ1-3; 8 nucleotides line up with TRBD1. Germline V lookup: CDR1 SEHNR, CDR2 FQNEAQ (reference sequence). The CDR3 sequence is 15 residues long. Trimming took 5 bases from V and 3 from J; bases not matched to a gene: 6. The CDR3 region is CASSLTGVDGNTIYF. The CDR3 DNA follows: TGTGCCAGCAGCCTGACAGGGGTTGATGGAAACACCATATATTTT.

The J gene is TRBJ1-2, the V gene TRBV5-1; TRBD1 might be the D (5 bases). Trimming took 3 bases from V and 0 from J, leaving 12 bases between them. Per germline, CDR1 SGHRS and CDR2 YFSETQ. The CDR3 is 15 amino acids. As DNA, the CDR3 is TGCGCCAGCAGCTCCCAGGGTGGGCCTAACTATGGCTACACCTTC. This codes for CASSSQGGPNYGYTF.

This sequence joins TRBV11-2 and TRBJ2-7; D not resolved. The CDR3 runs to 12 residues. Germline values: CDR1 SGHAT, CDR2 FQNNGV. Trimming cost V 1 base and J 7 bases, with 8 bases left between them. This chain's CDR3 is CASSLGAREQYF. In DNA, the CDR3 is TGTGCCAGCAGCTTAGGGGCCCGGGAGCAGTACTTC.

This chain uses TRBV18 with TRBJ1-2, with D maybe TRBD1 (5 bases). CDR3 size: 17 residues. Germline V CDR1 and CDR2: KGHSH, LQKENI. Trimming took 3 bases from V and 4 from J, leaving 21 bases between them. This chain's CDR3 is CASSPQSPGGATYGYTF. CDR3 DNA sequence: TGTGCCAGCTCACCTCAATCGCCCGGAGGGGCTACCTATGGCTACACCTTC.

The chain uses TRBV5-4 and TRBJ1-1, with D unresolved. Germline V CDR1 and CDR2: SGHNT, YYREEE (reference sequence). The CDR3 is made up of 13 amino acids. Trimming pared 1 base from V and 5 bases from J, leaving 9 bases between. The CDR3 region is CASSLISETEAFF. The DNA for the CDR3 is TGTGCCAGCAGCTTGATTAGTGAAACTGAAGCTTTCTTT.

This rearrangement joins TRBV6-6 to TRBJ1-4; 9 nucleotides match TRBD1. Trimming cost V 6 bases and J 10 bases; bases outside gene matches: 9. The germline V gene has CDR1 MNHNY and CDR2 SVGAGI (reference sequence). The CDR3 is 14 amino acids. Here the CDR3 reads CASRDTGGRGKLFF. CDR3 nucleotides: TGTGCCAGCAGAGATACAGGGGGCCGGGGAAAACTGTTTTTT.

The chain uses TRBV5-6 and TRBJ1-5; D remains ambiguous. V shed 3 bases and J shed 1 base, with 11 bases lying between them. CDR1 is SGHDT, CDR2 YYEEEE, per germline. The CDR3 has 15 residues. Written as DNA, the CDR3 is TGTGCCAGCAGCTCCGGAGGAGGGAGCAATCAGCCCCAGCATTTT. Translated: CASSSGGGSNQPQHF.

This sequence joins TRBV11-2 and TRBJ2-7, with D uncertain. The length of the CDR3 is 13 residues. The germline V gene has CDR1 SGHAT and CDR2 FQNNGV. Trimming removed 5 bases from V and 7 bases from J, with 15 bases in between. The CDR3 is CASSPRIASEQYF. Written as DNA, the CDR3 is TGTGCCAGCAGCCCCCGGATAGCTAGTGAGCAGTACTTC.

This chain connects TRBV10-3 to TRBJ1-2, with D possibly being TRBD1 (6 bases). Germline V lookup: CDR1 ENHRY, CDR2 SYGVKD. CDR3 length: 14 residues. The germline V and J ends were trimmed by 2 bases and 8 bases, with 15 bases remaining between them. CDR3 coding DNA: TGTGCCATCAGTGAGCTGGGGGCAGGGACGGGCTACACCTTC. Amino acids: CAISELGAGTGYTF.

This sequence joins TRBV7-9 and TRBJ2-1, with D hard to call. CDR1 is SEHNR, CDR2 FQNEAQ, per germline (reference sequence). Trimming stripped 5 bases from V and 9 bases from J, with 8 bases between. The CDR3 has 11 residues. CDR3 bases: TGTGCCAGCAGCCCAAAATTTGAGCAGTTCTTC. Translation gives CASSPKFEQFF.

The V and J genes are TRBV29-1 and TRBJ1-2; D might be TRBD1 (6 bases). Trimming left V 4 bases short and J 3 bases short, with 12 bases between. This CDR3 is built from 13 residues. Looked up from germline, CDR1 is SQVTM and CDR2 is ANQGSEA. The CDR3 nucleotides read TGCAGCGTTGTTCGACAGGAATACTATGGCTACACCTTC. This encodes CSVVRQEYYGYTF.

The chain combines TRBV9 with TRBJ1-5, with 7 bases aligning to TRBD1. The CDR3 is 13 residues long. Looked up from germline, CDR1 is SGDLS and CDR2 is YYNGEE. After removal of 4 bases from V and 6 bases from J, the junction contained 4 bases not matched to a gene. The CDR3 sequence: CASSTTGFQPQHF. Here the CDR3 DNA reads TGTGCCAGCAGCACGACAGGGTTTCAGCCCCAGCATTTT.

The chain is built from TRBV7-9 and TRBJ2-3; no reliable D call. Trimming took off 2 bases at V and 0 bases at J, with 12 bases between the two ends. CDR1 is SEHNR and CDR2 is FQNEAQ in the germline V gene (reference sequence). The CDR3 is 16 residues long. This chain's CDR3 is CASSLFRSSSTDTQYF. In nucleotides, the CDR3 is TGTGCCAGCAGCTTATTTCGGTCCTCTAGCACAGATACGCAGTATTTT. Based on the CDR3 plus reference TRBV7-9 and TRBJ2-3, the full variable domain is DTGVSQNPRHKITKRGQNVTFRCDPISEHNRLYWYRQTLGQGPEFLTYFQNEAQLEKSRLLSDRFSAERPKGSFSTLEIQRTEQGDSAMYLCASSLFRSSSTDTQYFGPGTRLTVL.

J is TRBJ2-7 and V is TRBV28, with TRBD2 matching 11 bases. J lost 5 bases, V lost 9 bases, and 9 bases had no gene match. This CDR3 spans 14 amino acids. Germline V gene lookup returns CDR1 MDHEN and CDR2 SYDVKM. The CDR3 DNA reads as TGTGCCAGTACGTTTAGCGGGAGGGCCAACGAGCAGTACTTC. It translates to CASTFSGRANEQYF.

In nucleotides, the CDR3 is TGCAGCGTTCTCACTTCAGGAGATACGCAGTATTTT. Translated: CSVLTSGDTQYF. This chain links TRBV29-1 with TRBJ2-3; D gene ambiguous. Looked up from germline, CDR1 is SQVTM and CDR2 is ANQGSEA. Trimming left V 5 bases short and J 5 bases short, with 11 bases between. CDR3 length equals 12 residues.